Listed below are T cell receptor beta chains from one sample, sequenced in a study of CD8 T cells in acute hepatitis C reinfection. Clones were sequenced by immunoSEQ multiplex PCR, and TCRdb holds only the in-frame ones, with some missing. The sample includes 30,000 to 40,000 clones, 80% to 90% of them seen just once. What was sequenced was naive CD8+ T cells from PBMCs. These receptors were taken from a woman aged 18-29 years who spontaneously cleared hepatitis C infection. Each CDR3 is given with its conserved first and last residue. A D gene is named only where the DNA matches it firmly. Size tells how often a clone was seen (once, few, many) or the class of an expanded clone, and some rows leave it out.

d_call	clone_size	j_call	v_call	cdr3_nt	cdr3_aa
-	-	TRBJ1-1	TRBV4-2	TGTGCCAGCAGCACACGACGGGCGAACACTGAAGCTTTCTTT	CASSTRRANTEAFF
-	-	TRBJ2-1	TRBV5-1	TGCGCCAGCAGCTCGCAGAATGAGCAGTTCTTC	CASSSQNEQFF
-	-	TRBJ1-1	TRBV7-9	TGTGCCAGCAGCTTATCGGACCAGCGCTACACTGAAGCTTTCTTT	CASSLSDQRYTEAFF
-	-	TRBJ1-1	TRBV5-8	TGTGCCGGCAGTACGGCTTTCTTT	CAGSTAFF
-	-	TRBJ2-1	TRBV9	TGTGCCAGCAGCGTGGGGGGTGAGAGCAATGAGCAGTTCTTC	CASSVGGESNEQFF
-	-	TRBJ2-7	TRBV6-1	TGTGCCAGCAAAGGTGAAGCCTACGAGCAGTACTTC	CASKGEAYEQYF
-	-	TRBJ2-5	TRBV11-1	TGTGCCAGCAGCTTAAACCCGGGACTTAGTAAAGAGACCCAGTACTTC	CASSLNPGLSKETQYF
-	-	TRBJ2-5	TRBV7-6	TGTGCCAGCAGCTTAGGGTCGGGGCAAGAGACCCAGTACTTC	CASSLGSGQETQYF
TRBD1	-	TRBJ2-2	TRBV13	TGTGCCAGCAGCCCCCGGACAGGGGTTGTCGGGGAGCTGTTTTTT	CASSPRTGVVGELFF
-	-	TRBJ1-2	TRBV7-6	TGTGCCAGCAGCTTAAATCCGACGGGGAACTATGGCTACACCTTC	CASSLNPTGNYGYTF
TRBD1	-	TRBJ1-1	TRBV15	TGTGCCACCAGCAGAAGGGGACAGCGAAAAAGCAGGGACACTGAAGCTTTCTTT	CATSRRGQRKSRDTEAFF
TRBD1	-	TRBJ1-5	TRBV6-5	TGTGCCAGCAGTACAGGGGGTCAGCCCCAGCATTTT	CASSTGGQPQHF
TRBD2	few	TRBJ2-7	TRBV7-9	TGTGCCAGCAGCTACCTCACTAGCGGGCCACCCTACGAGCAGTACTTC	CASSYLTSGPPYEQYF
-	-	TRBJ1-1	TRBV18	TGTGCCAGCTCACCTCTGACTGAGCAAGTATTTGGGACTGAAGCTTTCTTT	CASSPLTEQVFGTEAFF
-	-	TRBJ2-3	TRBV27	TGTGCCAGCAGTTTATCTACCAGAGCTAGCACAGATACGCAGTATTTT	CASSLSTRASTDTQYF
-	-	TRBJ2-7	TRBV14	TGTGCCAGCAGCCCCGGAGGGGCTTACGAGCAGTACTTC	CASSPGGAYEQYF
-	-	TRBJ2-5	TRBV14	TGTGCCAGCAGCCCGGGCGGGACCCAGTACTTC	CASSPGGTQYF
-	once	TRBJ2-3	TRBV4-1	TGCGCCAGCATAGGGTCAGATACGCAGTATTTT	CASIGSDTQYF
-	-	TRBJ1-1	TRBV27	TGTGCCAGCAGCCTCGTCGAGAACACTGAAGCTTTCTTT	CASSLVENTEAFF
-	-	TRBJ2-3	TRBV27	TGTGCCAGCAGTTTAGCCGATACGCAGTATTTT	CASSLADTQYF
TRBD1	-	TRBJ1-2	TRBV7-9	TGTGCCAGCAGCTTTCTAGCAGGGGGGAGCTACACCTTC	CASSFLAGGSYTF
-	-	TRBJ2-5	TRBV6-6	TGTGCCAGCAGTTACTTAGGTCGGAAGTACCAAGAGACCCAGTACTTC	CASSYLGRKYQETQYF
-	-	TRBJ2-3	TRBV29-1	TGCAGCGTTGAGATCGGCGAGGCGGGGAGTGGGGCGCAGTATTTT	CSVEIGEAGSGAQYF
-	-	TRBJ1-5	TRBV19	TGTGCCAGTAGTATTTGGACAGATAATAGCAATCAGCCCCAGCATTTT	CASSIWTDNSNQPQHF
TRBD2	-	TRBJ2-2	TRBV7-6	TGTGCCAGCAGCCCACTAGCGGGAGGATTTACCGGGGAGCTGTTTTTT	CASSPLAGGFTGELFF
-	-	TRBJ1-2	TRBV4-1	TGCGCCAGCAGCCAAGGTAAAATTCTATCTGGAGGTGGCTATGGCTACACCTTC	CASSQGKILSGGGYGYTF
TRBD2	-	TRBJ2-2	TRBV29-1	TGCAGCGTTATTTTGGAGCGGGATAACACCGGGGAGCTGTTTTTT	CSVILERDNTGELFF
-	-	TRBJ1-1	TRBV6-5	TGTGCCAGCAGCCCTGTAACAGGCAACACTGAAGCTTTCTTT	CASSPVTGNTEAFF
TRBD2	-	TRBJ2-5	TRBV28	TGTGCCAGCAGCTCCGTGGGAGGGGAGACCCAGTACTTC	CASSSVGGETQYF
-	-	TRBJ2-7	TRBV19	TGTGCCAGTAGTATGGGAAGGGGCTTCTACGAGCAGTACTTC	CASSMGRGFYEQYF
-	-	TRBJ1-2	TRBV11-2	TGTGCCAGCAGCGAAGAACCGCACAGCACCTATGGCTACACCTTC	CASSEEPHSTYGYTF
TRBD1	-	TRBJ1-4	TRBV19	TGTGCCAGTAGTCCCGAGGGACAGGCAACTAATGAAAAACTGTTTTTT	CASSPEGQATNEKLFF
TRBD2	-	TRBJ2-1	TRBV7-3	TGTGCCAGCAGCCAATACGGGACTAGCCGTTACAATGAGCAGTTCTTC	CASSQYGTSRYNEQFF
-	-	TRBJ2-1	TRBV7-6	TGTGCCAGCAGCTTAGCTACCCTCTTGACTGGGTACAATGAGCAGTTCTTC	CASSLATLLTGYNEQFF
-	-	TRBJ1-5	TRBV21-1	TGTGCCAGCACCAAGAAGGGGGGGGTAGGGTCGGTTTATAGCAATCAGCCCCAGCATTTT	CASTKKGGVGSVYSNQPQHF
-	-	TRBJ1-2	TRBV6-5	TGTGCCATTCGCTCGACGCACGCTAACTATGGCTACACCTTC	CAIRSTHANYGYTF
-	-	TRBJ1-4	TRBV4-1	TGCGCCAGCAGCCATATATATGGGCCCGTGGACGAAAAACTGTTTTTT	CASSHIYGPVDEKLFF
-	-	TRBJ1-5	TRBV27	TGTGCCAGCAGTTTGGCAGGAGGCAATCAGCCCCAGCATTTT	CASSLAGGNQPQHF
TRBD1	once	TRBJ1-4	TRBV27	TGTGCCAGCAGTTCCTCCCTGTGGGACAGCTTTAATGAAAAACTGTTTTTT	CASSSSLWDSFNEKLFF
-	-	TRBJ2-3	TRBV19	TGTGCCAGTAGTATCGTTTTAGGCCACACAGATACGCAGTATTTT	CASSIVLGHTDTQYF
-	-	TRBJ2-5	TRBV7-6	TGTGCCAGCAGCTCGACCCCCAGGGAGACCCAGTACTTC	CASSSTPRETQYF
-	-	TRBJ2-7	TRBV5-4	TGTGCCAGCAGCCTATGGGACGGATACGAGCAGTACTTC	CASSLWDGYEQYF
-	once	TRBJ2-7	TRBV6-1	TGTGCCAGCCTGTCCCTCCATGGTCGCGAGCAGTACTTC	CASLSLHGREQYF
-	-	TRBJ2-2	TRBV7-9	TGTGCCAGCAGATACCCCGGGACCATGTCCGGGGAGCTGTTTTTT	CASRYPGTMSGELFF
-	-	TRBJ1-5	TRBV5-1	TGCGCCAGCAGCCCAGGGGCGGGACAGCCCCAGCATTTT	CASSPGAGQPQHF
-	-	TRBJ2-3	TRBV7-6	TGTGCCAGCAGCTCCGGACCGGGACTGCCCACAGATACGCAGTATTTT	CASSSGPGLPTDTQYF
-	medium-sized	TRBJ1-4	TRBV7-9	TGTGCCAGCAGCCCCAGGGTTTCTAATGAAAAACTGTTTTTT	CASSPRVSNEKLFF
TRBD2	-	TRBJ2-1	TRBV7-9	TGTGCCAGCGGGGGACTAGCGGAGCAGGAGTTCTTC	CASGGLAEQEFF
-	-	TRBJ2-2	TRBV9	TGTGCCAGCAGCGTAGTAGGTTCCGGGGAGCTGTTTTTT	CASSVVGSGELFF
-	-	TRBJ2-1	TRBV9	TGTGCCAGCAGCGGGACCTCCTCCTACAATGAGCAGTTCTTC	CASSGTSSYNEQFF
-	-	TRBJ1-4	TRBV15	TGTGCCACCAGCAGAGTTGCAGATCCTAATGAAAAACTGTTTTTT	CATSRVADPNEKLFF
-	-	TRBJ1-5	TRBV9	TGTGCCAGCAGCGTCGGGTTCGGTAATCAGCCCCAGCATTTT	CASSVGFGNQPQHF
-	few	TRBJ2-7	TRBV7-8	TGTGCCAGCTTAGGGACTCGGTCCTACGAGCAGTACTTC	CASLGTRSYEQYF
-	few	TRBJ1-5	TRBV15	TGTGCCACCAGCAGGGGAAGGGACAGCAATCAGCCCCAGCATTTT	CATSRGRDSNQPQHF
-	once	TRBJ2-7	TRBV7-9	TGTGCCAGCAGCCAGGCCTACGAGCAGTACTTC	CASSQAYEQYF
-	once	TRBJ2-7	TRBV10-3	TGTGCCATCGGGACCGGGATCGACGAGCAGTACTTC	CAIGTGIDEQYF
-	-	TRBJ2-4	TRBV2	TGTGCCAGCAGTGGGAGGGTCTTAGCCAAAAACATTCAGTACTTC	CASSGRVLAKNIQYF